This T cell receptor beta chain was identified in a study of sequential checkpoint blockade in melanoma. Overall study context: Randomization was 1:1 between first-line nivolumab→ipilimumab and ipilimumab→nivolumab. Both treatment sequences were followed by maintenance nivolumab.

The method was immunoSEQ multiplex PCR; TCRdb's version includes in-frame clones alone and lacks a portion of them. The data show 15,000 to 20,000 clones, approximately 93% seen once. Treatment reported: randomized to nivolumab then ipilimumab (arm A) or the reverse (arm B). From thawed PBMCs, live CD3+CD8+ cells negative for CD19 and CD56 were sorted. Trimming cost V 0 bases and J 3 bases; bases outside gene matches: 5. The CDR3 runs 15 residues. The germline V gene has CDR1 LGHNA and CDR2 YSLEER. The receptor was isolated from a human donor with melanoma. The chain joins TRBV4-3 to TRBJ2-7, with 7 positions matching TRBD2. Source: CD8+ T cells sorted from blood (inferred from file names), taken from a patient given nivolumab and ipilimumab in sequence. CDR3 sequence (DNA): TGCGCCAGCAGCCAAGATGGTAGCGGGTTCTACGAGCAGTACTTC. Protein sequence: CASSQDGSGFYEQYF.